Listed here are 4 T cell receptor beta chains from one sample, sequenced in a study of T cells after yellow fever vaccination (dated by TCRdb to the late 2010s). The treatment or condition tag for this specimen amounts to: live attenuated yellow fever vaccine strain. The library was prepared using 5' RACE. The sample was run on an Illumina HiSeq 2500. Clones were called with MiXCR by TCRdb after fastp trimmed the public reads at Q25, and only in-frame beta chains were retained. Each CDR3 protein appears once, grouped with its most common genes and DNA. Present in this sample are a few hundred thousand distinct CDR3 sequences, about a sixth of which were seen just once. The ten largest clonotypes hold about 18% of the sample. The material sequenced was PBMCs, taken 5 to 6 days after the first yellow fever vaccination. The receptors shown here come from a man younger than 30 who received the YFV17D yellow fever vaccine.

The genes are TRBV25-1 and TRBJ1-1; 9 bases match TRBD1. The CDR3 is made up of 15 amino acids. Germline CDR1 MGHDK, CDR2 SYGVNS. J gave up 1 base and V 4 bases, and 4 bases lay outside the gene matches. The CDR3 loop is CASSGAGQGNTEAFF. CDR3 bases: TGTGCCAGCAGTGGAGCGGGACAGGGGAACACTGAAGCTTTCTTT.

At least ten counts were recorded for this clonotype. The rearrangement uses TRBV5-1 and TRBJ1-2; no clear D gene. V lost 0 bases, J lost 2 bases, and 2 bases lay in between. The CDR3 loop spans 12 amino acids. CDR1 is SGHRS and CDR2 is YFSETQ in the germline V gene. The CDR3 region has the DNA TGCGCCAGCAGCTTGGAAAACTATGGCTACACCTTC. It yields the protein CASSLENYGYTF.

CDR3 sequence: CASRQGINTGELFF. The CDR3 DNA sequence: TGTGCCAGTCGACAGGGGATAAACACCGGGGAGCTGTTTTTT. The chain couples TRBV27 to TRBJ2-2, with 8 bases matching TRBD1. Germline V CDR1 and CDR2: MNHEY, SMNVEV (reference sequence). The V segment lost 9 bases and the J segment 2 bases; nucleotides outside the gene matches: 5. This CDR3 spans 14 amino acids.

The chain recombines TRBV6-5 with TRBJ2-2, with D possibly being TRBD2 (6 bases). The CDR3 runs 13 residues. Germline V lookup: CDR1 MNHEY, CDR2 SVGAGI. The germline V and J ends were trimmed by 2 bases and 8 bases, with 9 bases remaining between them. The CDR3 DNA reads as TGTGCCAGCAGTTACCCCGGGAGTGGGGAGCTGTTTTTT. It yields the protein CASSYPGSGELFF.